This T cell receptor beta chain was documented in a study of identical twins. Germline CDR1 reads ENHRY; CDR2 reads SYGVKD. This CDR3 comprises 15 residues. V lost 2 bases, J lost 2 bases, and 6 bases stayed unmatched. TCRdb reanalysed the 5' RACE reads using MiXCR and keeps one entry per CDR3 protein. The table records 420,000 or so distinct CDR3 sequences, about 18% of them present only once. The TCR comes from a man between 45 and 60 years old in good health. This chain joins TRBV10-3 and TRBJ2-7, with 7 bases matching TRBD2. The sample taken for sequencing was naive T cells sorted from blood. The CDR3 DNA follows: TGTGCCATCAGTGAGGCCGGGACTACTCCCTACGAGCAGTACTTC. Its translation: CAISEAGTTPYEQYF.